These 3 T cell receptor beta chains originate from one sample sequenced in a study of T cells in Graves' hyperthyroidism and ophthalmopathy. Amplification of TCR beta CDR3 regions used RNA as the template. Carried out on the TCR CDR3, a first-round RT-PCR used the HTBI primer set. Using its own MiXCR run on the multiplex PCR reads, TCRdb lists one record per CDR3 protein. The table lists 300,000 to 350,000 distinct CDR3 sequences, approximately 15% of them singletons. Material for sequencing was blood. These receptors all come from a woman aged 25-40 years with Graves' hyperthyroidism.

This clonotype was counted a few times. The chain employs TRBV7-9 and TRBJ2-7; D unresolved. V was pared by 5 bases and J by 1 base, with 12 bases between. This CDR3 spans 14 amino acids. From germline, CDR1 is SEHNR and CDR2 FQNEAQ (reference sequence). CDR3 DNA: TGTGCCAGCAGCAAACCGACGGCGTCCTACGAGCAGTACTTC. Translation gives CASSKPTASYEQYF.

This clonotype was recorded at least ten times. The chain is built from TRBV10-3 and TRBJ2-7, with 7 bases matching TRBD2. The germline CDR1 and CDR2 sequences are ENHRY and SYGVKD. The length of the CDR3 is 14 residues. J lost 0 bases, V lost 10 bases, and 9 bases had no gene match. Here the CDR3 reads CATTLAVGSYEQYF. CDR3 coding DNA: TGTGCCACCACCCTAGCGGTGGGCTCCTACGAGCAGTACTTC.

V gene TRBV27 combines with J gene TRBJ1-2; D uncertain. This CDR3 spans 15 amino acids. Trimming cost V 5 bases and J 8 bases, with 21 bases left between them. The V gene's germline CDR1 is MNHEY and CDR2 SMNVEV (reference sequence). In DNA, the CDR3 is TGTGCCAGCAGTCCAAAACCATCCGGCTTGTGGGGCTACACCTTC. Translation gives CASSPKPSGLWGYTF.